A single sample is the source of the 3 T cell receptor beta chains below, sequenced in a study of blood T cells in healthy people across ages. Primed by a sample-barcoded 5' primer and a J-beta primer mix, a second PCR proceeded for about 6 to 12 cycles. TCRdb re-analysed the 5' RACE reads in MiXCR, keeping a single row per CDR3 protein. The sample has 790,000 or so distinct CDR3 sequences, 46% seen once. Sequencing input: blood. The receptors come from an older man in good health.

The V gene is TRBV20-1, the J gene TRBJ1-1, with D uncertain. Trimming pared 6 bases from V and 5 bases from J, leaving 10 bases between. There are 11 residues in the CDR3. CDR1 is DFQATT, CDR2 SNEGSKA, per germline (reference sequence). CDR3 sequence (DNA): TGCAGTGCCAAGTTGGGGACTGAAGCTTTCTTT. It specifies CSAKLGTEAFF.

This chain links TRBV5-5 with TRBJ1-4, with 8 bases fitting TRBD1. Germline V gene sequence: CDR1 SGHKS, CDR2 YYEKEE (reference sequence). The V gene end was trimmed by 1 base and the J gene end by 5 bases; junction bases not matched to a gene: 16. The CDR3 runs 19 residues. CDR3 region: CASSLRPIRRGPINEKLFF. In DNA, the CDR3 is TGTGCCAGCAGCTTGAGGCCCATCCGCAGGGGGCCGATAAATGAAAAACTGTTTTTT.

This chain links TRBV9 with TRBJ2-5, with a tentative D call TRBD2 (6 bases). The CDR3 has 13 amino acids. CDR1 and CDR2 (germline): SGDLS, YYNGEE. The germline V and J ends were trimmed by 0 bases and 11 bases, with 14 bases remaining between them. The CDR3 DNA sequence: TGTGCCAGCAGCGTAGAGTCAGGCAGCGGGCAGTACTTC. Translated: CASSVESGSGQYF.